The 27 T cell receptor beta chains below all came from one sample that was sequenced in a study of T cells in women clearing cervical HPV infection. Generated by immunoSEQ multiplex PCR, the TCRdb table keeps only in-frame clones and is missing some. This sample's table reports 30,000 to 35,000 clones. The source material was blood buffy coat. These receptors came from a woman between 18 and 75 years old with a cervical HPV16 infection that either progressed to CIN3+ or cleared (not recorded which).

Regarding this clone: The DNA ends 3 residues before the CDR3 does, and the rest of the CDR3 is filled in from the germline J gene. This rearrangement joins TRBV20-1 to TRBJ2-3; 8 nucleotides agree with TRBD2. V trimming: 3 bases; J trimming: 2 bases; junction bases outside the gene matches: 4. The CDR3 runs to 14 residues. CDR1 is DFQATT and CDR2 is SNEGSKA in the germline V gene (reference sequence). CDR3 DNA, as far as it was read: TGCAGTGCTAGTATAGCGGGGTTCACAGATACG. Encoded protein: CSASIAGFTDT. The complete CDR3 reads CSASIAGFTDTQYF.

Notes on this clone: The germline gene is not matched at one end of the junction; a read error may be the cause. The read gets to within 3 residues of the CDR3 end, and the germline J gene fills in the rest. The rearrangement links TRBV10-3 to TRBJ1-5; D not certain. CDR1 and CDR2 (germline): ENHRY, SYGVKD. This CDR3 spans 12 amino acids. CDR3 protein: CATSPNNQPQHF. CDR3 bases read: TGTGCCACCAGTCCTAATAATCAGCCC.

Incomplete CDR3 DNA: TGTGCCAGCAGTTACGGACTAGACCACACCGGGGAG. It codes for CASSYGLDHTGE. The entire CDR3 sequence reads CASSYGLDHTGELFF. V is TRBV6-2 or TRBV6-3 and J is TRBJ2-2; 7 nucleotides line up with TRBD2. The read ends 3 residues before the CDR3 terminus; that terminus is restored from the germline J gene. Trimming took 2 bases from V and 3 from J; bases not matched to a gene: 3. The germline gives CDR1 MNHEY, CDR2 SVGEGT. This CDR3 region has 15 residues.

About this clone: The observed sequence ends 3 residues before the CDR3 terminus, with the missing tail filled in from the germline J gene. The chain employs TRBV2 and TRBJ2-3; tentatively, D is TRBD2 (7 bases). The CDR3 runs 15 residues. Germline-derived CDR1 and CDR2 are SNHLY and FYNNEI. The CDR3 bases that were read are TGTGCCAGCACCGGTGGGGGGGCGAATTCGGAGACG. This codes for CASTGGGANSET. The whole CDR3 sequence is CASTGGGANSETQYF.

About this clone: The sequenced fragment ends 3 residues before the CDR3 boundary, so the rest is inferred from the germline J gene. The rearrangement links TRBV19 to TRBJ1-2; weak D call: TRBD1 (5 bases). CDR3 size: 13 residues. Germline V gene lookup returns CDR1 LNHDA and CDR2 SQIVND (reference sequence). V was clipped by 7 bases and J by 6 bases, with 15 bases between them. CDR3 sequence: CASNEGQGDGYTF. Partial CDR3 DNA: TGTGCCAGTAACGAAGGGCAGGGAGATGGC.

A note on this clone: Read coverage stops 3 residues before the CDR3 terminus; the germline J gene supplies the remainder. V gene TRBV2 combines with J gene TRBJ1-2; TRBD1 matches at 7 bases. V dropped 4 bases and J dropped 5; count of bases not matched to a gene: 7. Germline CDR1 is SNHLY and CDR2 is FYNNEI. The CDR3 is 14 amino acids. The CDR3 bases that were read are TGTGCCAGCAGTGGACAGGGTTTAGGGTATGGC. As protein: CASSGQGLGYG. The full CDR3 protein is CASSGQGLGYGYTF.

About this clone itself: The read gets to within 3 residues of the CDR3 end, and the germline J gene fills in the rest. The chain carries TRBV5-1 and TRBJ2-2, with 8 bases identical to TRBD1. The CDR3 totals 14 residues. Per germline, CDR1 SGHRS and CDR2 YFSETQ. CDR3 region: CASSRAGGVSPLFF. Partial CDR3 DNA: TGCGCCAGCAGTCGGGCAGGGGGCGTTTCACCG.

Worth noting for this clone: The read ends 3 residues before the CDR3 terminus; that terminus is restored from the germline J gene. The chain has TRBV11-2 and TRBJ1-1; D call uncertain. From germline, CDR1 is SGHAT and CDR2 FQNNGV. Trimming removed 3 bases at V and 6 bases at J, with 14 bases between. The CDR3 has 14 amino acids. The part of the CDR3 DNA that was read is TGTGCCAGCAGCTTCGCTGACACAATGGCTGAA. Translating it yields CASSFADTMAE. The whole CDR3 protein is CASSFADTMAEAFF.

A note on this clone: The read gets to within 3 residues of the CDR3 end, and the germline J gene fills in the rest. This chain connects TRBV19 to TRBJ1-1; D call uncertain. V was cut by 6 bases and J by 0 bases, with 11 bases left in between. CDR1 is LNHDA, CDR2 SQIVND, per germline (reference sequence). There are 14 residues in the CDR3. The CDR3 bases that were read are TGTGCCAGTAGGGGCAGCGGGGTGAACACTGAA. Its translation is CASRGSGVNTE. The CDR3 reads in full as CASRGSGVNTEAFF.

The part of the CDR3 DNA that was read is TGCAGTGCTAGAGGAACTCTCGGCGAG. Amino acid sequence: CSARGTLGE. The CDR3 as a whole reads CSARGTLGEQYF. The gene calls are TRBV20-1 and TRBJ2-7; D unresolved. The read ends 3 residues shy of where the CDR3 ends; the end is completed using the germline J gene. Per the germline V gene, CDR1 is DFQATT and CDR2 is SNEGSKA (reference sequence). V gave up 1 base and J gave up 6 bases, with 10 bases separating them. CDR3 size: 12 residues.

Details on this clone: The DNA ends 3 residues before the CDR3 does, and the rest of the CDR3 is filled in from the germline J gene. The chain has TRBV20-1 and TRBJ1-5; 10 nucleotides match TRBD1. Germline V gene sequence: CDR1 DFQATT, CDR2 SNEGSKA (reference sequence). This CDR3 spans 15 amino acids. V lost 1 base to trimming and J lost 2 bases; unmatched junction nucleotides: 2. CDR3 amino acids: CSARGGTGGNQPQHF. CDR3 bases read: TGCAGTGCTAGAGGCGGGACAGGGGGCAATCAGCCC.

Of note for this clone: The read stops 3 residues short of the end of the CDR3; the missing end is completed from the germline J gene. The chain joins TRBV7-9 to TRBJ2-5; D call uncertain. The germline CDR1 and CDR2 sequences are SEHNR and FQNEAQ (reference sequence). V was clipped by 5 bases and J by 5 bases, with 6 bases between them. The CDR3 has 11 amino acids. The CDR3 protein is CASSERETQYF. CDR3 DNA, as far as it was read: TGTGCCAGCAGCGAGAGGGAGACC.

Turning to this clone: The observed sequence ends 3 residues before the CDR3 terminus, with the missing tail filled in from the germline J gene. The chain is built from TRBV7-8 and TRBJ2-2; 7 bases line up with TRBD1. In germline, CDR1 is SGHVS, CDR2 FQNEAQ. The length of the CDR3 is 17 residues. The sequenced part of the CDR3 DNA is TGTGCCAGCAGTCAATGGACAGGACACTCTGGGGCCAACGTG. Its translation: CASSQWTGHSGANV. The full-length CDR3 reads as CASSQWTGHSGANVLFF.

As for this clone: The CDR3 end falls 3 residues outside the read, so it is completed with the germline J gene. This chain joins TRBV29-1 and TRBJ2-2; D is possibly TRBD1 (5 bases). CDR3 size: 15 residues. The germline V gene has CDR1 SQVTM and CDR2 ANQGSEA. V shed 7 bases and J shed 2 bases, with 17 bases lying between them. CDR3 protein: CSAKGQSLNTGELFF. The part of the CDR3 DNA that was read is TGCAGCGCTAAGGGGCAGAGCCTTAACACCGGGGAG.

The CDR3 spells CASSEGARYNEQFF. The part of the CDR3 DNA that was read is TGTGCCAGCAGTGAGGGGGCCCGTTACAATGAG. The chain is built from TRBV6-1 and TRBJ2-1, with D possibly being TRBD1 (6 bases). The read halts 3 residues ahead of the CDR3 end, with the missing end drawn from the germline J gene. Germline V gives CDR1 MNHNS, CDR2 SASEGT. This CDR3 is built from 14 residues. The V end was cut by 3 bases, the J end by 4 bases, with 10 bases between.

Comments on this clone: A junction end diverges from the germline sequence, so it may reflect a read error. The read terminates 3 residues before the CDR3 end, so the remaining end is supplied by the germline J gene. The chain joins TRBV4-2 to TRBJ2-3, with TRBD2 matching over 8 bases. This CDR3 is built from 13 residues. The V gene's germline CDR1 is LGHNA and CDR2 YNFKEQ. The CDR3 loop is CASSQAGGQTQYF. Partial CDR3 DNA: TGCGCCAGCAGCCAGGCGGGGGGTCAGACG.

A word on this clone: The read gets to within 3 residues of the CDR3 end, and the germline J gene fills in the rest. The chain carries TRBV20-1 and TRBJ2-3; a weak D match, TRBD2 (6 bases). Trimming shortened V by 1 base and J by 2 bases, and 10 bases separated the two germline ends. The CDR3 length is 14 residues. The germline V gene encodes CDR1 DFQATT and CDR2 SNEGSKA (reference sequence). The CDR3 DNA, read in part, is TGCAGTGCTAGAGGGACTATCTTCACAGATACG. It is translated as CSARGTIFTDT. The full CDR3 sequence reads CSARGTIFTDTQYF.

A word on this clone: From the germline J gene comes the end of the CDR3, since the read stops 3 residues before it. This chain connects TRBV12-3 or TRBV12-4 to TRBJ1-2; D might be TRBD1 (5 bases). The length of the CDR3 is 12 residues. The CDR3 sequence: CASSLQGGSYTF. CDR3 DNA, as far as it was read: TGTGCCAGCAGTTTACAGGGAGGTAGC.

On this clone: The CDR3 is cut off 3 residues early in the read; its end comes from the germline J gene. The chain recombines TRBV20-1 with TRBJ1-2; unclear D gene. The V end lost 0 bases, the J end lost 4 bases, and 9 bases lay between the germline ends. Germline assignment: CDR1 DFQATT and CDR2 SNEGSKA (reference sequence). This CDR3 spans 13 amino acids. This CDR3 is CSARDQEGYGYTF. The DNA read from the CDR3 is TGCAGTGCTAGAGATCAGGAGGGCTATGGC.

Points on this clone: The read terminates 3 residues ahead of where the CDR3 ends, so the germline J gene completes it. The rearrangement uses TRBV7-2 and TRBJ1-2; D not resolved. CDR1 and CDR2 (germline): SGHTA, FQGNSA. This CDR3 region has 14 residues. The chain's CDR3 is CASSLPPRNYDYTF. The sequenced part of the CDR3 DNA is TGTGCCAGCAGCTTACCCCCCAGAAACTACGAC. The variable domain in full, completed from reference TRBV7-2 and TRBJ1-2, reads GAGVSQSPSNKVTEKGKDVELRCDPISGHTALYWYRQSLGQGLEFLIYFQGNSAPDKSGLPSDRFSAERTGGSVSTLTIQRTQQEDSAVYLCASSLPPRNYDYTFGSGTRLTVV.

On this clone: The CDR3 goes on 3 residues after the read ends, and that part is filled in from the germline J gene. The chain has TRBV5-1 and TRBJ2-7; 7 bases are a match to TRBD1. CDR1 and CDR2 from the germline V gene are SGHRS and YFSETQ. The CDR3 runs 13 residues. V was clipped by 3 bases and J by 5 bases; unmatched bases: 5. Partial CDR3 DNA: TGCGCCAGCAGCTCACAGGGGAGCAACGAG. Translating gives CASSSQGSNE. The CDR3, in full, reads CASSSQGSNEQYF.

CDR3 residues: CASSGEKGGRMRLTDTQYF. CDR3 DNA, as far as it was read: TGCGCCAGCAGTGGCGAAAAAGGCGGGAGGATGAGATTAACAGATACG. The V gene is TRBV10-1, the J gene TRBJ2-3; TRBD2 matches at 8 bases. The read terminates 3 residues before the CDR3 end, so the remaining end is supplied by the germline J gene. The V and J ends lost 4 bases and 3 bases, in that order; junction bases with no gene match: 18. Germline V gene lookup returns CDR1 WNHNN and CDR2 SYGVQD (reference sequence). CDR3 length: 19 amino acids.

In the case of this clone: The observed sequence ends 3 residues before the CDR3 terminus, with the missing tail filled in from the germline J gene. The V call is TRBV19, the J call TRBJ1-2, with D unresolved. There are 15 residues in the CDR3. Germline V gene data show CDR1 as LNHDA and CDR2 as SQIVND (reference sequence). CDR3 DNA (partial): TGTGCCAGTAGTATTTCCCCTAGCGGATACAATGAC. It is translated as CASSISPSGYND. In full, the CDR3 reads CASSISPSGYNDYTF.

About this clone: The read comes to an end 3 residues before the CDR3 does, leaving the germline J gene to fill in the end. The chain couples TRBV5-1 to TRBJ1-2; weak D call: TRBD1 (6 bases). Germline V gene lookup returns CDR1 SGHRS and CDR2 YFSETQ. The CDR3 length is 15 residues. This chain's CDR3 is CASSLAGRGDSSYTF. The DNA read from the CDR3 is TGCGCCAGCAGCTTGGCCGGCAGGGGTGATTCGAGC. Full variable domain (remainder filled in from reference TRBV5-1 and TRBJ1-2): KAGVTQTPRYLIKTRGQQVTLSCSPISGHRSVSWYQQTPGQGLQFLFEYFSETQRNKGNFPGRFSGRQFSNSRSEMNVSTLELGDSALYLCASSLAGRGDSSYTFGSGTRLTVV.

Remarks on this clone: The CDR3 end is not reached by the read, which stops 3 residues before it; the germline J gene fills it in. The chain employs TRBV6-2 or TRBV6-3 and TRBJ2-5; the D gene is possibly TRBD1 (5 bases). This CDR3 spans 14 amino acids. V was cut by 6 bases and J by 7 bases, with 18 bases left in between. Germline V CDR1 and CDR2: MNHEY, SVGEGT. The chain's CDR3 is CASSPGGTRATQYF. The covered CDR3 bases are TGTGCCAGCAGCCCGGGCGGTACCAGGGCGACC.

Points on this clone: Read coverage stops 3 residues before the CDR3 terminus; the germline J gene supplies the remainder. The chain combines TRBV5-6 with TRBJ1-4, with D possibly TRBD1 on 6 matching bases. Per germline, CDR1 SGHDT and CDR2 YYEEEE. The CDR3 contains 14 residues. Trimming stripped 0 bases from V and 7 bases from J, with 10 bases between. The part of the CDR3 DNA that was read is TGTGCCAGCAGCTTGGCTGGGGGCGGTGAAAAA. Its protein is CASSLAGGGEK. The entire CDR3 protein reads CASSLAGGGEKLFF. Variable domain in full (rest from reference TRBV5-6 and TRBJ1-4): DAGVTQSPTHLIKTRGQQVTLRCSPKSGHDTVSWYQQALGQGPQFIFQYYEEEERQRGNFPDRFSGHQFPNYSSELNVNALLLGDSALYLCASSLAGGGEKLFFGSGTQLSVL.

About this clone: The sequence runs out 3 residues before the end of the CDR3; the remainder is reconstructed from the germline J gene. The rearrangement links TRBV5-1 to TRBJ2-7; 7 bases fit TRBD2. In germline, CDR1 is SGHRS, CDR2 YFSETQ. With 0 bases clipped from V and 3 bases from J, the junction kept 3 bases outside the gene matches. The CDR3 covers 14 residues. CDR3 sequence: CASSLDGTIYEQYF. The CDR3 bases that were read are TGCGCCAGCAGCTTGGACGGGACTATCTACGAG.